The 25 T cell receptor beta chains reported below all come from one sample, sequenced in a study of cytomegalovirus exposure and HLA in healthy donors. The PCR made use of 60 Vbeta and 13 Jbeta primers. The protocol was immunoSEQ multiplex PCR, while the TCRdb copy is restricted to in-frame clones and leaves out a portion. The table lists approximately 95,000 clones, approximately 80% of them singletons. The sequencing sample was made of PBMCs. These receptor sequences come from a woman in her 70s in good health and CMV-seropositive.

This sequence joins TRBV5-1 and TRBJ2-7, with 7 bases lining up with TRBD1. The CDR3 extends over 15 amino acids. The germline CDR1 and CDR2 sequences are SGHRS and YFSETQ. V shed 3 bases, J shed 4 bases, and the junction held 10 bases outside the gene matches. This CDR3 is CASSSPRGSLYEQYF. CDR3 nucleotides: TGCGCCAGCAGCTCCCCCAGGGGGAGTCTTTACGAGCAGTACTTC.

The chain carries TRBV5-1 and TRBJ2-7, with 9 bases lining up with TRBD1. The CDR3 spans 15 residues. The ends lost 3 bases at V and 0 bases at J; junction bases unmatched: 4. Germline CDR1 and CDR2: SGHRS and YFSETQ. The CDR3 DNA reads TGCGCCAGCAGCTCCGGGACAGGGATCTCCTACGAGCAGTACTTC. This translates into CASSSGTGISYEQYF.

The CDR3 loop reads CAWSVRGVKTGELFF. CDR3 nucleotides: TGTGCCTGGAGTGTACGGGGGGTAAAGACCGGGGAGCTGTTTTTT. This sequence joins TRBV30 and TRBJ2-2, with 7 bases identical to TRBD2. The CDR3 sequence is 15 residues long. The V and J ends lost 0 bases and 5 bases, in that order; junction bases with no gene match: 6. The germline V gene has CDR1 GTSNPN and CDR2 SVGIG (reference sequence).

This clone has at least ten counts. The chain couples TRBV5-1 to TRBJ1-1; 7 bases agree with TRBD1. The CDR3 is 14 residues long. Looked up from germline, CDR1 is SGHRS and CDR2 is YFSETQ. V was pared by 2 bases and J by 4 bases, with 5 bases of the junction left unmatched. The CDR3 bases are TGCGCCAGCAGCTTTAGGGGGCTGGGCACTGAAGCTTTCTTT. Translation gives CASSFRGLGTEAFF. Looking up the rest from reference TRBV5-1 and TRBJ1-1 gives the full variable domain: KAGVTQTPRYLIKTRGQQVTLSCSPISGHRSVSWYQQTPGQGLQFLFEYFSETQRNKGNFPGRFSGRQFSNSRSEMNVSTLELGDSALYLCASSFRGLGTEAFFGQGTRLTVV.

The chain couples TRBV27 to TRBJ2-6; 8 bases fit TRBD1. CDR3 length: 18 amino acids. After removal of 7 bases from V and 0 bases from J, the junction contained 11 bases not matched to a gene. Germline V gene sequence: CDR1 MNHEY, CDR2 SMNVEV (reference sequence). For the CDR3, the DNA is TGTGCCAGCAAAGAGGTGGGACAGGAGATCTCTGGGGCCAACGTCCTGACTTTC. Amino acid sequence: CASKEVGQEISGANVLTF.

This chain links TRBV28 with TRBJ2-1; possible D gene TRBD2, 6 bases. V was shortened by 6 bases and J by 7 bases, with 13 bases between the two germline ends. Germline assignment: CDR1 MDHEN and CDR2 SYDVKM. CDR3 size: 13 residues. The CDR3 coding sequence is TGTGCCAGCAGCTCAGGAGGGTGGAATGAGCAGTTCTTC. It encodes CASSSGGWNEQFF. The whole variable domain, remainder taken from reference TRBV28 and TRBJ2-1, is DVKVTQSSRYLVKRTGEKVFLECVQDMDHENMFWYRQDPGLGLRLIYFSYDVKMKEKGDIPEGYSVSREKKERFSLILESASTNQTSMYLCASSSGGWNEQFFGPGTRLTVL.

This clone was counted only a few times. The chain couples TRBV11-2 to TRBJ2-3; D might be TRBD2 (5 bases). The germline V and J ends were trimmed by 0 bases and 3 bases, with 13 bases remaining between them. The CDR3 is made up of 16 amino acids. CDR1 and CDR2 (germline): SGHAT, FQNNGV. In DNA, the CDR3 is TGTGCCAGCAGCTTAGACCCCAGCGGTACTACAGATACGCAGTATTTT. Translation: CASSLDPSGTTDTQYF.

The chain carries TRBV27 and TRBJ1-2; 12 nucleotides agree with TRBD1. The CDR3 runs to 16 residues. Per the germline V gene, CDR1 is MNHEY and CDR2 is SMNVEV (reference sequence). V was pared by 5 bases and J by 8 bases, with 12 bases of the junction left unmatched. CDR3 loop: CASSVSGTGGAWGYTF. The DNA for the CDR3 is TGTGCCAGCAGTGTCTCCGGGACAGGGGGCGCTTGGGGCTACACCTTC.

The CDR3 DNA sequence: TGTGCCAGCAGCTTTATTAGGTCTGGGGCGTGGCAAACCGGGGAGCTGTTTTTT. Translated: CASSFIRSGAWQTGELFF. V is TRBV5-6 and J is TRBJ2-2; possible D gene TRBD1, 5 bases. The germline gives CDR1 SGHDT, CDR2 YYEEEE. V lost 2 bases, J lost 5 bases, and 22 bases lay in between. The CDR3 spans 18 residues.

V gene TRBV4-1 combines with J gene TRBJ2-1; 12 nucleotides align to TRBD2. The germline gives CDR1 MGHRA, CDR2 YSYEKL. The CDR3 runs to 16 residues. The V and J ends lost 2 bases and 4 bases, in that order; junction bases with no gene match: 3. CDR3 in amino acids: CASSQLGLAGYNEQFF. CDR3 coding DNA: TGCGCCAGCAGCCAACTCGGACTAGCGGGATACAATGAGCAGTTCTTC.

V is TRBV4-3 and J is TRBJ1-1, with 8 bases matching TRBD1. The CDR3 sequence is 14 residues long. Germline assignment: CDR1 LGHNA and CDR2 YSLEER. Unmatched junction bases numbered 6, after V lost 4 bases and J lost 5 bases. The CDR3 coding sequence is TGCGCCAGCAGCCGAGGGACAGGATGGACTGAAGCTTTCTTT. Amino acid sequence: CASSRGTGWTEAFF.

The chain carries TRBV18 and TRBJ2-6; unclear D gene. CDR3 length: 13 amino acids. V lost 4 bases and J 4 bases, leaving 5 bases between the germline ends. The germline V gene has CDR1 KGHSH and CDR2 LQKENI. The CDR3 DNA reads as TGTGCCAGCTCACACGGGGGGGCCAACGTCCTGACTTTC. Translation: CASSHGGANVLTF.

The rearrangement joins TRBV10-2 to TRBJ1-5, with 9 positions matching TRBD1. The V gene end was trimmed by 0 bases and the J gene end by 3 bases; junction bases not matched to a gene: 3. The CDR3 spans 16 residues. Germline CDR1 reads WSHSY; CDR2 reads SAAADI. Here the CDR3 DNA reads TGCGCCAGCAGTGAGTCCGGGACAGGGTACAATCAGCCCCAGCATTTT. Its translation is CASSESGTGYNQPQHF.

The rearrangement joins TRBV5-8 to TRBJ2-3; possible D gene TRBD2, 6 bases. This CDR3 has 13 residues. CDR1 is SGHTS, CDR2 YDEGEE, per germline. The germline V and J ends were trimmed by 2 bases and 7 bases, with 11 bases remaining between them. The CDR3 bases are TGTGCCAGCAGCTTTGGGACTGGCAATACGCAGTATTTT. This translates into CASSFGTGNTQYF.

This clone is labeled as large (0.1 to 1%). Within the sample, other DNA sequences also encode this same CDR3. The chain joins TRBV18 to TRBJ1-2; 10 nucleotides line up with TRBD1. The length of the CDR3 is 14 residues. The junction had 2 bases not matched to a gene; V was cut back by 3 bases and J by 4 bases. Per germline, CDR1 KGHSH and CDR2 LQKENI. For the CDR3, the DNA is TGTGCCAGCTCACCGGGACAGGGGCTCTATGGCTACACCTTC. Translation gives CASSPGQGLYGYTF.

In DNA, the CDR3 is TGTGCCAGCAGCCCTGGTAGCAATTCACCGCTGGAGCAGTACTTC. Encoded protein: CASSPGSNSPLEQYF. V and J are TRBV7-2 and TRBJ2-7; D unclear. CDR1 SGHTA and CDR2 FQGNSA come from the germline V gene. The length of the CDR3 is 15 residues. V gave up 5 bases and J gave up 7 bases, with 21 bases separating them.

This chain links TRBV5-1 with TRBJ2-3, with D hard to call. This CDR3 is built from 15 residues. V lost 0 bases to trimming and J lost 0 bases, with 8 bases between them. Germline-derived CDR1 and CDR2 are SGHRS and YFSETQ. The CDR3 loop is CASSLVLTSTDTQYF. The CDR3 nucleotides are TGCGCCAGCAGCTTGGTACTAACTAGCACAGATACGCAGTATTTT.

The chain links TRBV27 to TRBJ2-7; the match to TRBD2 covers 13 bases. With V trimmed by 6 bases and J by 6 bases, 2 bases remained unmatched. The CDR3 is 13 amino acids. From germline, CDR1 is MNHEY and CDR2 SMNVEV (reference sequence). This CDR3 is CASSTSGRVEQYF. The CDR3 coding sequence is TGTGCCAGCAGCACTAGCGGGAGGGTCGAGCAGTACTTC.

CDR3 DNA: TGTGCCAGCAGCGGCTTAGGCAGGGAAGCCAAAAACATTCAGTACTTC. Amino acid sequence: CASSGLGREAKNIQYF. This chain connects TRBV21-1 to TRBJ2-4; TRBD1, the table's D call, was not compared with the DNA. TRBV21-1 is classified as a pseudogene. CDR3 length equals 16 residues.

This CDR3 is CASSPGQGNYGYTF. CDR3 sequence (DNA): TGTGCCAGCAGCCCCGGACAGGGAAACTATGGCTACACCTTC. The rearrangement joins TRBV7-2 to TRBJ1-2, with TRBD1 matching over 8 bases. The length of the CDR3 is 14 residues. CDR1 is SGHTA, CDR2 FQGNSA, per germline. V gave up 5 bases and J gave up 2 bases; unmatched junction bases: 4. The whole variable domain, remainder taken from reference TRBV7-2 and TRBJ1-2, is GAGVSQSPSNKVTEKGKDVELRCDPISGHTALYWYRQSLGQGLEFLIYFQGNSAPDKSGLPSDRFSAERTGGSVSTLTIQRTQQEDSAVYLCASSPGQGNYGYTFGSGTRLTVV.

Points on this clone: An end of the junction differs from the germline gene, which may be a read error. The rearrangement uses TRBV14 and TRBJ1-4, with D uncertain. This CDR3 contains 13 residues. CDR1 is SGHDN, CDR2 FVKESK, per germline. DNA of the CDR3: TGTGCCAGCAGCCAAGATCATGGAGGCCGGGAAATTTTT. Encoded protein: CASSQDHGGREIF.

J is TRBJ2-3 and V is TRBV19, with 13 bases fitting TRBD2. The V gene's germline CDR1 is LNHDA and CDR2 SQIVND (reference sequence). Unmatched junction bases numbered 11, after V lost 2 bases and J lost 0 bases. CDR3 length: 20 amino acids. CDR3 bases: TGTGCCAGTAGTATAAGTGACAGAAGGACTAGCGGGAGTAGCACAGATACGCAGTATTTT. Residues: CASSISDRRTSGSSTDTQYF.

The chain joins TRBV7-2 to TRBJ1-2, with 9 bases lining up with TRBD1. This CDR3 is 14 amino acids long. Germline V gives CDR1 SGHTA, CDR2 FQGNSA. Losses at the gene ends were 5 bases for V and 2 bases for J; bases not matched to a gene: 3. CDR3 protein: CASSVTGGNYGYTF. The CDR3 nucleotides are TGTGCCAGCAGCGTGACAGGGGGGAACTATGGCTACACCTTC.

The rearrangement uses TRBV5-4 and TRBJ2-1, with 8 positions matching TRBD1. Germline V gene lookup returns CDR1 SGHNT and CDR2 YYREEE (reference sequence). This CDR3 region has 15 residues. Losses at the gene ends were 4 bases for V and 12 bases for J; bases not matched to a gene: 15. CDR3 DNA: TGTGCCAGCAGCCCACCCGGGCAGGGGGCAGTGAGGCAGTTCTTC. Encoded protein: CASSPPGQGAVRQFF. Together with reference TRBV5-4 and TRBJ2-1, the CDR3 gives the full variable domain: ETGVTQSPTHLIKTRGQQVTLRCSSQSGHNTVSWYQQALGQGPQFIFQYYREEENGRGNFPPRFSGLQFPNYSSELNVNALELDDSALYLCASSPPGQGAVRQFFGPGTRLTVL.

CDR3 region: CASSQEAGRGTGELFF. CDR3 nucleotide sequence: TGCGCCAGCAGCCAAGAGGCGGGGCGAGGGACCGGGGAGCTGTTTTTT. The V and J genes are TRBV4-1 and TRBJ2-2, with a tentative D call TRBD2 (6 bases). The length of the CDR3 is 16 residues. The V end lost 0 bases, the J end lost 5 bases, and 13 bases lay between the germline ends. Germline assignment: CDR1 MGHRA and CDR2 YSYEKL.